The TCR beta chain under discussion was sequenced for a study of a mutant IDH1 vaccine in newly diagnosed glioma (dated by TCRdb to about 2021). For context, the study as a whole: Across visits V03 through V10, patients got a total of eight vaccinations, given in weeks 1, 3, 5, 7, 11, 15, 19 and 23. Of the approximately 35 treated patients, approximately 62% were male and 37.5% were female, and the mean age was approximately 40 years. Before enrollment, patients had received standard therapy of radiotherapy alone, temozolomide alone, or radiochemotherapy with temozolomide; most received the combination. Vaccination was initiated 4-6 weeks after radiotherapy alone, or concurrently with temozolomide cycles in the chemotherapy-containing groups. Peripheral blood was drawn at six visits: V03 (baseline), V05, V07, V10, V12 and V13. For exploratory analyses, 25 treated patients had longitudinal TCRB deep sequencing done wherever samples were available.

Interpreted using the paper, the time point label stands for: week 11, during vaccination. Each vaccine dose was 300 ug of a 20-mer mutant IDH1 peptide in Montanide, given subcutaneously with topical imiquimod. Donors had newly diagnosed WHO grade 3 or 4 IDH1-mutant astrocytomas with loss of nuclear ATRX. The samples were drawn from NOA16, a multicentre, single-arm, open-label phase I trial in Germany that tested a mutant IDH1 peptide vaccine in humans for the first time. Genomic DNA for TCRB sequencing was isolated from EDTA blood with the DNeasy Blood and Tissue Kit. The CDR3 runs 16 residues from the cysteine to the phenylalanine. Only the CDR3 region is kept as DNA, spanning 48 bases read in frame from base 1. V has 5 bases trimmed and J has 11 bases trimmed; junction bases matching no gene number 16. From a lookup of the germline V gene (reference sequence), CDR1 and CDR2 are LNHDA and SQIVND.

Points the paper makes about the study in general: The authors noted that analyses of patient blood samples could not be reproduced because of sample limitations. Availability determined which PBMC samples were chosen for TCRB deep sequencing. No apparent relationship was observed between pseudoprogression and alterations in the top peripheral T cell clonotypes detected by TCRB sequencing. Across multiple MHC alleles, vaccine-induced immune responses were seen in just over 90% of patients.

Libraries were constructed by the immunoSEQ multiplex PCR assay. Rearranged TCR beta chain sequences were amplified with the hsTCRB Kit following the manufacturer's protocol. An Illumina MiSeq was used to sequence the TCRB libraries. In the original analysis: The proprietary platform of the kit vendor was used for demultiplexing, trimming and gene mapping. The clones in this table, taken by TCRdb from immuneACCESS, are in-frame only. Not every clone is retained; where verified, under half of the shortfall comes from an unresolved V gene, and the cause of the rest is unknown. The V and J calls and the clone size are those of that table, but D and trimming were determined from the DNA. The sample table records tens of thousands of clones; 79% of these occur just once. 7% to 9% of the sample is held by the ten biggest clonotypes. To note about this clone: Its recognized antigen is unknown. No much larger clone exists at a distance of one base, and base qualities are not known.

This specimen consisted of PBMCs, obtained from a glioma patient whose treatment included an IDH1 peptide vaccine. The chain uses TRBV19 and TRBJ2-3, with 10 middle bases fitting TRBD1. The clonotype was recovered from a middle-aged man with glioma. The CDR3 region has the sequence CASSSQSGQGSIEQYF. The DNA reads TGTGCCAGTAGTTCCCAATCGGGACAGGGGTCCATCGAGCAGTATTTT.